One and the same sample provided the 10 T cell receptor beta chains below, sequenced in a study of blood T cells in healthy people across ages. Using a J-beta primer mix together with a sample-barcoded 5' primer, a second PCR was run for roughly 7 to 11 cycles. MiXCR was run by TCRdb on the 5' RACE reads, yielding one entry per CDR3 protein. The repertoire holds 550,000 to 800,000 distinct CDR3 sequences, less than 40% seen once, with about 16% in the top ten. The sample taken for sequencing was blood. The origin of the receptors is a woman aged 80 or over in good health.

This clonotype was counted only a few times. A much larger clone is a single base away; this may be a read error. V is TRBV7-9 and J is TRBJ2-7; 7 nucleotides line up with TRBD1. Germline CDR1 SEHNR, CDR2 FQNEAQ (reference sequence). The CDR3 spans 14 residues. The CDR3 sequence: CASSPGQSTYERYF. The CDR3 DNA is TGTGCCAGCAGCCCGGGACAGTCAACCTACGAGCGGTACTTC.

This clonotype was seen ten or more times. This chain links TRBV5-4 with TRBJ2-7; tentative D call: TRBD2 (7 bases). Deletions cut 4 bases from V and 6 bases from J, with 23 bases between. CDR3 size: 16 residues. CDR1 and CDR2 from the germline V gene are SGHNT and YYREEE (reference sequence). CDR3 protein: CASSRGGRGYDSEQYF. In DNA, the CDR3 is TGTGCCAGCAGCAGAGGAGGGAGGGGGTATGATTCCGAGCAGTACTTC.

This clonotype was seen at least ten times. V usage is TRBV12-3 or TRBV12-4 and J usage is TRBJ2-3; D is perhaps TRBD1 (7 bases). The germline V and J ends were trimmed by 5 bases and 2 bases, with 14 bases remaining between them. The CDR3 contains 15 residues. CDR3 protein: CASSRTGGPTDTQYF. Here the CDR3 DNA reads TGTGCCAGCAGTAGGACAGGAGGGCCCACAGATACGCAGTATTTT.

This clonotype has ten or more counts. This chain links TRBV9 with TRBJ1-2, with 8 bases aligning to TRBD1. Germline V CDR1 and CDR2: SGDLS, YYNGEE. The CDR3 spans 15 residues. J gave up 4 bases and V 0 bases, and 5 bases lay outside the gene matches. CDR3 region: CASSVASTGVYGYTF. Here the CDR3 DNA reads TGTGCCAGCAGCGTAGCTTCGACAGGGGTCTATGGCTACACCTTC.

This clonotype was observed many times. The chain is built from TRBV2 and TRBJ2-1; 13 bases fit TRBD2. The ends lost 7 bases at V and 3 bases at J; junction bases unmatched: 3. The CDR3 has 15 amino acids. CDR1 is SNHLY and CDR2 is FYNNEI in the germline V gene. The CDR3 is CASITSGGVYNEQFF. CDR3 bases: TGTGCCAGCATTACTAGCGGGGGGGTCTACAATGAGCAGTTCTTC.

This clonotype was seen ten or more times. V is TRBV9 and J is TRBJ2-5, with D possibly TRBD2 on 5 matching bases. The CDR3 runs 15 residues. The ends were cut back, 0 bases at V and 2 bases at J, with 11 bases in the middle. The V gene's germline CDR1 is SGDLS and CDR2 YYNGEE. The DNA of the CDR3 is TGTGCCAGCAGCGTAGCTGGGAGAGCTCAAGAGACCCAGTACTTC. Its protein product is CASSVAGRAQETQYF.

This clonotype has at least ten counts. The chain is built from TRBV28 and TRBJ2-3; the D gene is possibly TRBD2 (7 bases). Germline values: CDR1 MDHEN, CDR2 SYDVKM. CDR3 length: 16 amino acids. Trimming stripped 11 bases from V and 0 bases from J, with 21 bases between. The CDR3 DNA sequence: TGTGCCGCTTGGGGGGGGGGCAGTGACAGCACAGATACGCAGTATTTT. As protein: CAAWGGGSDSTDTQYF.

The gene calls are TRBV20-1 and TRBJ2-1, with 8 bases lining up with TRBD2. The CDR3 totals 14 residues. From germline, CDR1 is DFQATT and CDR2 SNEGSKA (reference sequence). V dropped 3 bases and J dropped 9; count of bases not matched to a gene: 10. The chain's CDR3 is CSASPGLVVGEQFF. The CDR3 DNA reads as TGCAGTGCTAGCCCGGGACTAGTAGTAGGTGAGCAGTTCTTC.

This clonotype showed up many times. The CDR3 sequence: CASSTAGANYNEQFF. The CDR3 region has the DNA TGCGCCAGCAGCACAGCGGGGGCAAACTACAATGAGCAGTTCTTC. The rearrangement links TRBV5-1 to TRBJ2-1; 8 bases agree with TRBD2. This CDR3 comprises 15 residues. V lost 4 bases to trimming and J lost 3 bases; unmatched junction nucleotides: 6. The germline V gene encodes CDR1 SGHRS and CDR2 YFSETQ.

In this sample, this clonotype turned up many times. The CDR3 DNA reads as TGTGCCAGCGCAGGCCGAGGTGCAACTAATGAAAAACTGTTTTTT. Amino acids: CASAGRGATNEKLFF. V is TRBV7-9 and J is TRBJ1-4; D not resolved. The V end lost 8 bases, the J end lost 0 bases, and 13 bases lay between the germline ends. This CDR3 is 15 amino acids long. Germline lookup yields CDR1 SEHNR and CDR2 FQNEAQ (reference sequence).